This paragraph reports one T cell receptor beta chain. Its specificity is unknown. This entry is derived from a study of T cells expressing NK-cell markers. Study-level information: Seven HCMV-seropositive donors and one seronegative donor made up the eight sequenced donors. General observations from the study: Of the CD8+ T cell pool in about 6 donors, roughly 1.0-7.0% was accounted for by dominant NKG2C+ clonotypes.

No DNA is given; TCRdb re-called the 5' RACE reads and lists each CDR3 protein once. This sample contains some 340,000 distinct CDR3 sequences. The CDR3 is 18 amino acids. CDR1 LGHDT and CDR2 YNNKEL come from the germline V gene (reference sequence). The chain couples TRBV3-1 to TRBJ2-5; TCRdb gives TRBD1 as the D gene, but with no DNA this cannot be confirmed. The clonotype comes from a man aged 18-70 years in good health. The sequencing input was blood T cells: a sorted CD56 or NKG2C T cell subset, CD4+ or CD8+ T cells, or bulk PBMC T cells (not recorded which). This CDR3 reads CASSYVPASGTGRKTQYF.